Shown below are 29 T cell receptor beta chains from a single sample sequenced in a study of molecular identifiers for immune sequencing clone quantification. TCRdb independently ran MiXCR on the PCR reads; one entry per CDR3 protein. This sample has about 630,000 distinct CDR3 sequences, with 25% found just once. Sequencing was carried out using naive CD8+ T cells from blood, with Jurkat cell RNA spiked in. Indicated subset: FACS-sorted CD8+CD4-CCR7+CD45RA+ naive T cells. The receptors originated from a human donor in good health. Some libraries in this study had Jurkat cell RNA spiked in.

Turning to this clonotype: A clone one base away is much larger, so this may be a read error. This chain links TRBV12-3 or TRBV12-4 with TRBJ1-1; 9 positions agree with TRBD1. The CDR3 totals 14 residues. CDR3 sequence reads: CASSPSLGQGEALF. The DNA for the CDR3 is TGTGCCAGCAGTCCTTCCCTGGGACAGGGAGAAGCTCTCTTT.

Note on this clonotype: No conserved phenylalanine or tryptophan is present at the end of the CDR3, so a read error is the likely explanation. V is TRBV20-1 and J is TRBJ1-3, with D unclear. V lost 1 base and J lost 1, with 8 bases in between. The CDR3 length is 14 residues. Germline V gene sequence: CDR1 DFQATT, CDR2 SNEGSKA (reference sequence). The CDR3 nucleotides are TGCAGTGCTAGAGTAACAGATTCTGGAAACACCATATATTTG. Translated, it gives CSARVTDSGNTIYL.

This clonotype was recorded many times. The rearrangement joins TRBV4-3 to TRBJ1-4; tentatively, D is TRBD1 (5 bases). There are 15 residues in the CDR3. Germline V lookup: CDR1 LGHNA, CDR2 YSLEER. V gave up 0 bases and J gave up 2 bases, with 7 bases separating them. The CDR3: CASSQDGGTNEKLFF. CDR3 sequence (DNA): TGCGCCAGCAGCCAAGATGGGGGTACTAATGAAAAACTGTTTTTT.

This chain links TRBV27 with TRBJ2-1; 11 bases are a match to TRBD2. This CDR3 is built from 16 residues. The V gene end was trimmed by 0 bases and the J gene end by 7 bases; junction bases not matched to a gene: 5. Germline CDR1 reads MNHEY; CDR2 reads SMNVEV (reference sequence). The CDR3 DNA sequence: TGTGCCAGCAGTTTATCAACTAGCGGGAGTTTAAATGAGCAGTTCTTC. It codes for CASSLSTSGSLNEQFF.

Of note for this clonotype: A much larger clone sits a single nucleotide away, making a read error possible. This chain uses TRBV14 with TRBJ2-3; D gene uncertain. Germline-derived CDR1 and CDR2 are SGHDN and FVKESK. The CDR3 runs to 14 residues. Deletions cut 3 bases from V and 3 bases from J, with 10 bases between. The CDR3 DNA reads as TGTGCCAGCAGCCACGAAGATCCTACAGATACGCAGTATTTT. Protein: CASSHEDPTDTQYF.

This clonotype was observed many times. The chain recombines TRBV7-6 with TRBJ2-1; 10 bases match TRBD2. Germline CDR1 reads SGHVS; CDR2 reads FNYEAQ. J gave up 6 bases and V 3 bases, and 11 bases lay outside the gene matches. There are 17 residues in the CDR3. CDR3 loop: CASSFFPSGSQVNEQFF. The CDR3 DNA follows: TGTGCCAGCAGCTTCTTCCCTAGCGGGAGCCAGGTCAATGAGCAGTTCTTC.

CDR3 in DNA: TGCGCCAGCAGCCAACTTACCCGAGGCGGCTACACCTTC. This encodes CASSQLTRGGYTF. The chain combines TRBV4-3 with TRBJ1-2; D unresolved. The V gene lost 2 bases and the J gene lost 8 bases, with 12 bases spanning the gap. The CDR3 is 13 residues long. The germline V gene has CDR1 LGHNA and CDR2 YSLEER.

This clonotype was detected only a few times. An end of the junction does not agree with germline; a read error may underlie this. The chain recombines TRBV5-3 with TRBJ2-7, with 9 bases aligning to TRBD2. Being an ORF, TRBV5-3 has a function that is uncertain. The CDR3 consists of 15 residues. The CDR3 reads CASSLAAGGLIEQYF. The CDR3, as DNA: TGTGCCAGCAGCTTGGCGGCGGGAGGGTTAATCGAGCAGTACTTC.

This clonotype has a count of ten or more. This rearrangement joins TRBV14 to TRBJ1-1, with TRBD1 as a possible D gene (5 bases). V lost 3 bases, J lost 1 base, and 12 bases lay in between. The CDR3 sequence is 15 residues long. CDR1 is SGHDN and CDR2 is FVKESK in the germline V gene. Here the CDR3 reads CASSHFTGPNTEAFF. CDR3 DNA: TGTGCCAGCAGCCACTTTACAGGACCGAACACTGAAGCTTTCTTT.

Points on this clonotype: A much larger clone is a single base away; this may be a read error. The rearrangement links TRBV6-1 to TRBJ2-7; possible D gene TRBD2, 6 bases. Germline loops: CDR1 MNHNS, CDR2 SASEGT. This CDR3 contains 13 residues. The CDR3 sequence: CASSNSGTYERYF. In nucleotides, the CDR3 is TGTGCCAGCAGCAATAGCGGTACCTACGAGCGGTACTTC.

CDR3 residues: CASSSTRGGTGELFF. CDR3 bases: TGTGCCAGCAGTTCAACCAGGGGAGGCACCGGGGAGCTGTTTTTT. This chain uses TRBV7-9 with TRBJ2-2; D may correspond to TRBD1 or TRBD2 (6 bases each). The V end was cut by 6 bases, the J end by 4 bases, with 15 bases between. Germline V gene data show CDR1 as SEHNR and CDR2 as FQNEAQ (reference sequence). The CDR3 loop spans 15 amino acids.

This clonotype was picked up one time. A read error is possible here, since a much larger clone lies one base away. The rearrangement joins TRBV6-1 to TRBJ1-1, with D unresolved. The CDR3 extends over 15 amino acids. CDR1 is MNHNS and CDR2 is SASEGT in the germline V gene. Here the CDR3 reads CGSSEASGLNTEAFF. The CDR3 DNA is TGTGGCAGCAGTGAAGCTAGCGGACTGAACACTGAAGCTTTCTTT.

A note on this clonotype: With a much larger clone just one base away, this may be a read error. The chain has TRBV7-8 and TRBJ2-3, with 7 positions matching TRBD2. The germline V gene encodes CDR1 SGHVS and CDR2 FQNEAQ. The CDR3 covers 14 residues. The CDR3 here is CASSLPLAIDTHYF. The CDR3 nucleotides read TGTGCCAGCAGCTTACCACTAGCGATAGATACGCACTATTTT.

The chain couples TRBV7-9 to TRBJ2-3; 9 positions match TRBD2. Germline V gives CDR1 SEHNR, CDR2 FQNEAQ (reference sequence). Unmatched junction bases numbered 2, after V lost 4 bases and J lost 0 bases. The CDR3 is made up of 15 amino acids. The CDR3 here is CASSWAGGSTDTQYF. The CDR3 region has the DNA TGTGCCAGCAGCTGGGCGGGGGGGAGCACAGATACGCAGTATTTT.

A note on this clonotype: As the CDR3 is not closed by the conserved phenylalanine or tryptophan, this likely results from a read error. The CDR3 DNA sequence: TGTGCGGCTGGGCTAGGTACAGATACGCAGTATCTT. Translating it yields CAAGLGTDTQYL. The rearrangement links TRBV6-2 or TRBV6-3 to TRBJ2-3, with D unclear. The CDR3 has 12 residues. Germline CDR1 reads MNHEY; CDR2 reads SVGEGT.

Only a few counts were recorded for this clonotype. The chain carries TRBV19 and TRBJ2-7; D is unresolved. Trimming took 7 bases from V and 6 from J, leaving 16 bases between them. The germline V gene encodes CDR1 LNHDA and CDR2 SQIVND (reference sequence). This CDR3 spans 13 amino acids. CDR3 DNA sequence: TGTGCCAGTAAGGCAGGTCCGCAGGTCGAGCAGTACTTC. Amino acids: CASKAGPQVEQYF.

This clonotype was seen more than once but under ten times. The rearrangement uses TRBV5-1 and TRBJ2-1; TRBD2 matches 12 bases. This CDR3 is built from 16 residues. V lost 3 bases and J lost 7; bases outside the gene matches: 8. Looked up from germline, CDR1 is SGHRS and CDR2 is YFSETQ. The CDR3 nucleotides are TGCGCCAGCAGCTGGACTAGCGGGGACCTAGTTAATGAGCAGTTCTTC. Its protein is CASSWTSGDLVNEQFF.

Turning to this clonotype: A much larger clone differs from this one at a single base, so this may be a read error. This rearrangement joins TRBV3-1 to TRBJ2-7, with D uncertain. The CDR3 runs 13 residues. CDR1 LGHDT and CDR2 YNNKEL come from the germline V gene (reference sequence). This chain's CDR3 is CASSQDTEYEKYF. Here the CDR3 DNA reads TGTGCCAGCAGCCAAGATACGGAGTACGAGAAGTACTTC.

This clonotype showed up just a few times. Compared with germline, one end of the junction differs, possibly owing to a read error. The chain has TRBV6-2 or TRBV6-3 and TRBJ1-5, with D perhaps TRBD1 (6 bases). The CDR3 is 14 amino acids. The germline V gene encodes CDR1 MNHEY and CDR2 SVGEGT. Here the CDR3 reads CASSLQGYNQPKHF. DNA for the CDR3: TGTGCCAGCAGCCTACAGGGCTACAATCAGCCCAAGCATTTT.

At least ten counts were recorded for this clonotype. The chain carries TRBV7-9 and TRBJ1-2; D gene unclear. The CDR3 is made up of 13 amino acids. Germline values: CDR1 SEHNR, CDR2 FQNEAQ (reference sequence). With 5 bases removed from V and 2 bases from J, the gap between germline ends came to 9 bases. Here the CDR3 DNA reads TGTGCCAGCAGCGGGAATCCCAACTATGGCTACACCTTC. It specifies CASSGNPNYGYTF.

This clonotype was observed a few times. The chain carries TRBV9 and TRBJ2-5, with 10 bases lining up with TRBD2. The CDR3 runs 12 residues. With 6 bases clipped from V and 6 bases from J, the junction kept 2 bases outside the gene matches. CDR1 is SGDLS, CDR2 YYNGEE, per germline. For the CDR3, the DNA is TGTGCCAGCACACTAGCGGGAAAGACCCAGTACTTC. Translation: CASTLAGKTQYF.

Concerning this clonotype: A much larger clone differs by one base, so this may be a read error. The rearrangement uses TRBV15 and TRBJ2-3; D possibly uses TRBD1 or TRBD2 (5 bases each). Germline lookup yields CDR1 LNHNV and CDR2 YYDKDF (reference sequence). The CDR3 extends over 16 amino acids. Deletions cut 5 bases from V and 6 bases from J, with 21 bases between. CDR3 in DNA: TGTGCCACCAGCTGGGATGAGGGGCTCCGGTTCGATACGCAGTATTTT. Translation: CATSWDEGLRFDTQYF.

This clonotype has a handful of counts. The chain couples TRBV7-9 to TRBJ1-4; no reliable D call. The V gene lost 5 bases and the J gene lost 7 bases, with 11 bases spanning the gap. The germline gives CDR1 SEHNR, CDR2 FQNEAQ (reference sequence). The CDR3 is 13 residues long. As DNA, the CDR3 is TGTGCCAGCAGCCCGAAGGGCGCTGAAAAACTGTTTTTT. Its translation: CASSPKGAEKLFF. Full variable domain (missing parts from reference TRBV7-9 and TRBJ1-4): DTGVSQNPRHKITKRGQNVTFRCDPISEHNRLYWYRQTLGQGPEFLTYFQNEAQLEKSRLLSDRFSAERPKGSFSTLEIQRTEQGDSAMYLCASSPKGAEKLFFGSGTQLSVL.

This chain uses TRBV30 with TRBJ2-5; a possible D gene is TRBD1 (6 bases). Trimming stripped 4 bases from V and 2 bases from J, with 14 bases between. Germline V CDR1 and CDR2: GTSNPN, SVGIG (reference sequence). This CDR3 spans 14 amino acids. CDR3 coding DNA: TGTGCCTGGAACACAGAGGGGGAGCAAGAGACCCAGTACTTC. It is translated as CAWNTEGEQETQYF.

With respect to this clonotype: This clone may be a read error of a much larger clone one base away. V is TRBV7-9 and J is TRBJ1-3; D is unclear. Per the germline V gene, CDR1 is SEHNR and CDR2 is FQNEAQ (reference sequence). Trimming removed 4 bases at V and 2 bases at J, with 6 bases between. The CDR3 has 13 amino acids. This chain's CDR3 is CASSSDAGNTIYF. The CDR3 DNA reads as TGTGCCAGCAGCTCGGACGCTGGAAACACCATATATTTT.

As for this clonotype: A single base separates this from a much larger clone, so it may be a read error. The gene calls are TRBV29-1 and TRBJ1-4; 7 bases are a match to TRBD1. Germline values: CDR1 SQVTM, CDR2 ANQGSEA. V lost 2 bases and J lost 7; bases outside the gene matches: 10. The CDR3 totals 15 residues. Here the CDR3 DNA reads TGCAGCGTTGAACTGGTGTCAGGGGGTTGTGAAAAACTGTTTTTT. Amino acids: CSVELVSGGCEKLFF.

This CDR3 reads CAWTRLGGFDEQYF. As DNA, the CDR3 is TGTGCCTGGACCAGGCTTGGGGGTTTCGACGAGCAGTACTTC. V usage is TRBV30 and J usage is TRBJ2-7; tentatively, D is TRBD1 or TRBD2 (5 bases each). Between the trimmed V and J ends, which lost 4 bases and 5 bases, there was a span of 18 bases. The CDR3 has 14 residues. Germline V lookup: CDR1 GTSNPN, CDR2 SVGIG (reference sequence).

The sample holds many counts of this clonotype. The chain couples TRBV12-3 or TRBV12-4 to TRBJ2-7, with D perhaps matching TRBD1 (6 bases). The CDR3 sequence is 15 residues long. The V gene lost 3 bases and the J gene lost 0 bases, with 12 bases spanning the gap. DNA for the CDR3: TGTGCCAGCAGTTTTGGTCCGGACAGCTCCTACGAGCAGTACTTC. This sequence encodes CASSFGPDSSYEQYF.

This clonotype was seen a few times. The J gene is TRBJ2-5, the V gene TRBV18; D is ambiguous. Trimming took off 0 bases at V and 4 bases at J, with 12 bases between the two ends. CDR3 length: 15 amino acids. CDR1 and CDR2 from the germline V gene are KGHSH and LQKENI. In nucleotides, the CDR3 is TGTGCCAGCTCACCACCTGGGCTTGGGCTAGAGACCCAGTACTTC. It specifies CASSPPGLGLETQYF. Based on the CDR3 plus reference TRBV18 and TRBJ2-5, the full variable domain is NAGVMQNPRHLVRRRGQEARLRCSPMKGHSHVYWYRQLPEEGLKFMVYLQKENIIDESGMPKERFSAEFPKEGPSILRIQQVVRGDSAAYFCASSPPGLGLETQYFGPGTRLLVL.